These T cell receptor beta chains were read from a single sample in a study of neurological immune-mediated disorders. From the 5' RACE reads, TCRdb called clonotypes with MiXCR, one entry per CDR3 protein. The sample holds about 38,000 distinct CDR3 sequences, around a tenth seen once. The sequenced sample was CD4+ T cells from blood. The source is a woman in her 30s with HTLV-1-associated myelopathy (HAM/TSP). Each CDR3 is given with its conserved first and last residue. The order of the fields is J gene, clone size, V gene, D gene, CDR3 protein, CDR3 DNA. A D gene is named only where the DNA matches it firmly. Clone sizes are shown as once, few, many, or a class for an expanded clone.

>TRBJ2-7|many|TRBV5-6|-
CASGGDYEQYF
TGTGCCAGCGGGGGAGACTACGAGCAGTACTTC
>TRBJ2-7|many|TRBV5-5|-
CASSLSQGPYEQYF
TGTGCCAGCAGCTTGTCTCAGGGACCCTACGAGCAGTACTTC
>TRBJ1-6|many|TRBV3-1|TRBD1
CASSKTGGVITLHF
TGTGCCAGCAGCAAAACAGGGGGTGTTATCACCCTCCACTTT
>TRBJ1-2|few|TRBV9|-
CASSPGGDYGYTF
TGTGCCAGCAGCCCGGGGGGGGACTATGGCTACACCTTC
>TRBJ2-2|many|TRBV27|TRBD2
CASSLAGGQSGELFF
TGTGCCAGCAGTTTAGCGGGGGGGCAGAGCGGGGAGCTGTTTTTT
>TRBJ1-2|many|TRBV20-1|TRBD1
CSARDRGLEGYTF
TGCAGTGCCCGGGACAGGGGGCTTGAGGGCTACACCTTC
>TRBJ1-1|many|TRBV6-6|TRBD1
CASSYLTGEGGTEAFF
TGTGCCAGCAGTTACCTGACAGGGGAAGGGGGCACTGAAGCTTTCTTT
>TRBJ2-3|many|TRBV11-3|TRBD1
CASSSRTGPQDTQYF
TGTGCCAGCAGCTCGAGGACAGGGCCCCAAGATACGCAGTATTTT
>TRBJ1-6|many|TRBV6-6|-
CASSYWGSSSYNSPLHF
TGTGCCAGCAGCTACTGGGGGTCGAGCTCCTATAATTCACCCCTCCACTTT
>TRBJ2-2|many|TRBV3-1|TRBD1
CASSPGTAISGELFF
TGTGCCAGCAGCCCCGGGACAGCCATCTCAGGGGAGCTGTTTTTT
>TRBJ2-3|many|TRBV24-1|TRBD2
CATGRTSGGNTDTQYF
TGTGCCACCGGCAGGACTAGCGGGGGAAACACAGATACGCAGTATTTT
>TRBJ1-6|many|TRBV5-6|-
CASSRGMGNSPLHF
TGTGCCAGCAGTCGGGGGATGGGAAATTCACCCCTCCACTTT
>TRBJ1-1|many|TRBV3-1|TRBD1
CASSQRGPPNRGLVAEAFF
TGTGCCAGCAGCCAAAGGGGCCCCCCCAACAGGGGTCTGGTAGCTGAAGCTTTCTTT
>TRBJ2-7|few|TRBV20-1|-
CSAFGRNSYEQYF
TGCAGTGCTTTCGGACGGAACTCCTACGAGCAGTACTTC
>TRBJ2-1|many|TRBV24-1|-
CATSDSLDRRNEQFF
TGTGCCACCAGTGATTCGCTGGACAGAAGAAATGAGCAGTTCTTC
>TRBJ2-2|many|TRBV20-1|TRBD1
CSASRGGYTGELFF
TGCAGTGCTAGTCGAGGGGGCTACACCGGGGAGCTGTTTTTT
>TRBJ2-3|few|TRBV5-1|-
CASSLAASISDTQYF
TGCGCCAGCAGCTTGGCCGCCAGTATTTCAGATACGCAGTATTTT
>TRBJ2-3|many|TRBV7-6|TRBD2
CASSLASPGGGLTDTQYF
TGTGCCAGCAGCTTAGCGTCGCCTGGCGGGGGGCTCACAGATACGCAGTATTTT
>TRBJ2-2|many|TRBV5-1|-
CASSFLAGPTGELFF
TGCGCCAGCAGCTTCTTGGCCGGACCCACCGGGGAGCTGTTTTTT
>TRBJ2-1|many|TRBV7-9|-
CASSPSWGGPYYSSYNEQFF
TGTGCCAGCAGCCCATCTTGGGGGGGCCCCTATTACAGCTCCTACAATGAGCAGTTCTTC
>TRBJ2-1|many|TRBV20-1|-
CSAPPLTSSYNEQFF
TGCAGCGCGCCACCTCTGACTAGCTCCTACAATGAGCAGTTCTTC
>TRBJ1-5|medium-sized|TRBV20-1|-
CSAASFGNQPQHF
TGCAGTGCAGCCTCGTTTGGCAATCAGCCCCAGCATTTT
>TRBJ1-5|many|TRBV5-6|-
CASSLGTRNQPQHF
TGTGCCAGCAGCTTGGGGACACGCAATCAGCCCCAGCATTTT